The rows below give T cell receptor beta chains drawn from one sample of a study of blood T cell repertoires in COVID-19. Some clones are missing from TCRdb's copy, which holds only in-frame ones; the method was immunoSEQ multiplex PCR. Among around 150,000 clones, roughly 85% were seen once, and the ten largest hold about 3%. Sequences were obtained from peripheral blood. These receptors were collected from a human donor with acute or convalescent COVID-19. The donor label of this sample is uncertain. Both conserved end residues are part of each CDR3. D genes are given only for firm matches. Where a row states a size, it is once, few, many or the class of an expanded clone; other rows omit it.

d_gene: TRBD1
j_gene: TRBJ2-3
len: 15
v_gene: TRBV5-6
abundance: once
CDR3nt: TGTGCCAGCAGCTTGTCTCAGGGGGCAACAGATACGCAGTATTTT
CDR3aa: CASSLSQGATDTQYF

d_gene: NA
j_gene: TRBJ1-3
len: 17
v_gene: TRBV6-2/TRBV6-3
abundance: NA
CDR3nt: TGTGCCAGCAGTTACTTCGGGACATCGAGCTCTGGAAACACCATATATTTT
CDR3aa: CASSYFGTSSSGNTIYF

d_gene: NA
j_gene: TRBJ2-7
len: 16
v_gene: TRBV6-1
abundance: NA
CDR3nt: TGTGCCAGCAGTGAATGGGGGGGGCTAGACTCCTACGAGCAGTACTTC
CDR3aa: CASSEWGGLDSYEQYF

d_gene: TRBD1
j_gene: TRBJ2-5
len: 14
v_gene: TRBV10-3
abundance: NA
CDR3nt: TGTGCCATCAGTAAGAGACAGGGACAAGAGACCCAGTACTTC
CDR3aa: CAISKRQGQETQYF

d_gene: TRBD1
j_gene: TRBJ1-1
len: 14
v_gene: TRBV5-1
abundance: once
CDR3nt: TGCGCCAGCAGCCCCTTGGACAGGGTTACTGAAGCTTTCTTT
CDR3aa: CASSPLDRVTEAFF

d_gene: NA
j_gene: TRBJ2-1
len: 13
v_gene: TRBV7-9
abundance: NA
CDR3nt: TGTGCCAGCAGCTCAGGGGACGACGGCGGGCAGTTCTTC
CDR3aa: CASSSGDDGGQFF

d_gene: NA
j_gene: TRBJ1-1
len: 13
v_gene: TRBV6-1
abundance: NA
CDR3nt: TGTGCCAGCAGTGAACTTGACATCACTGAAGCTTTCTTT
CDR3aa: CASSELDITEAFF

d_gene: NA
j_gene: TRBJ1-5
len: 15
v_gene: TRBV4-2
abundance: NA
CDR3nt: TGTGCCAGCAGCCACGGCAGGGATAGCAATCAGCCCCAGCATTTT
CDR3aa: CASSHGRDSNQPQHF

d_gene: TRBD1
j_gene: TRBJ1-3
len: 16
v_gene: TRBV6-5
abundance: few
CDR3nt: TGTGCCAGCAGTTACTCGGGACAGATCTCTGGAAACACCATATATTTT
CDR3aa: CASSYSGQISGNTIYF

d_gene: TRBD1
j_gene: TRBJ1-6
len: 15
v_gene: TRBV6-5
abundance: NA
CDR3nt: TGTGCCAGCAGCGGCGAACCGGGACAGGGTCCTCGGGGGCCATTT
CDR3aa: CASSGEPGQGPRGPF

d_gene: NA
j_gene: TRBJ1-1
len: 14
v_gene: TRBV6-4
abundance: NA
CDR3nt: TGTGCCAGCAAGAGAAGGGAAGGGGAAACTGAAGCTTTCTTT
CDR3aa: CASKRREGETEAFF

d_gene: NA
j_gene: TRBJ1-2
len: 13
v_gene: TRBV11-2
abundance: NA
CDR3nt: TGTGCCAGCAGCTTATGGGATCAGGGAGGCTACACCTTC
CDR3aa: CASSLWDQGGYTF

d_gene: NA
j_gene: TRBJ1-1
len: 20
v_gene: TRBV4-1
abundance: NA
CDR3nt: TGCGCCAGCAGCCAAGCAGGGTTACAACAGGCCAGAAGCCTGAACACTGAAGCTTTCTTT
CDR3aa: CASSQAGLQQARSLNTEAFF

d_gene: NA
j_gene: TRBJ1-5
len: 12
v_gene: TRBV20-1
abundance: NA
CDR3nt: TGCAGTGCTAGTAGGCCTGAGGAGCCCCAGCATTTT
CDR3aa: CSASRPEEPQHF

d_gene: NA
j_gene: TRBJ1-2
len: 16
v_gene: TRBV4-1
abundance: NA
CDR3nt: TGCGCCAGCAGCCCGATCGGCAGGGCTTCTCCCCGTGGCTACACCTTC
CDR3aa: CASSPIGRASPRGYTF

d_gene: NA
j_gene: TRBJ2-5
len: 14
v_gene: TRBV5-5
abundance: NA
CDR3nt: TGTGCCAGCAGCTTGGTGGGGCAGAAAGAGACCCAGTACTTC
CDR3aa: CASSLVGQKETQYF

d_gene: NA
j_gene: TRBJ2-1
len: 11
v_gene: TRBV19
abundance: NA
CDR3nt: TGTGCCAGTAGCCTCTACAATGAGCAGTTCTTC
CDR3aa: CASSLYNEQFF

d_gene: NA
j_gene: TRBJ1-1
len: 13
v_gene: TRBV30
abundance: NA
CDR3nt: TGTGCCTGGAGTGTAGGGGGGAACACTGAAGCTTTCTTT
CDR3aa: CAWSVGGNTEAFF

d_gene: NA
j_gene: TRBJ1-6
len: 14
v_gene: TRBV5-4
abundance: NA
CDR3nt: TGTGCCAGCAGGGACTCCCGGGCGCCCACGGCCCTCCACTTT
CDR3aa: CASRDSRAPTALHF

d_gene: TRBD2
j_gene: TRBJ2-1
len: 16
v_gene: TRBV6-2/TRBV6-3
abundance: NA
CDR3nt: TGTGCCAGCAACCCCCGGAGCGGGGGAGTCTACAATGAGCAGTTCTTC
CDR3aa: CASNPRSGGVYNEQFF

d_gene: NA
j_gene: TRBJ1-1
len: 14
v_gene: TRBV5-1
abundance: NA
CDR3nt: TGCGCCAGCAGCAAAAACCCAGGGGACACTGAAGCTTTCTTT
CDR3aa: CASSKNPGDTEAFF

d_gene: TRBD2
j_gene: TRBJ2-5
len: 15
v_gene: TRBV5-4
abundance: NA
CDR3nt: TGTGCCAGCGGTACTAGCGGGGGGGCCTGGGAGACCCAGTACTTC
CDR3aa: CASGTSGGAWETQYF

d_gene: TRBD2
j_gene: TRBJ2-7
len: 16
v_gene: TRBV7-9
abundance: few
CDR3nt: TGTGCCAGCAGCTCCGGGACTAGCGGACCCTCCTACGAGCAGTACTTC
CDR3aa: CASSSGTSGPSYEQYF

d_gene: TRBD2
j_gene: TRBJ2-5
len: 16
v_gene: TRBV9
abundance: NA
CDR3nt: TGTGCCAGCAGCGTAGCCTGGACTAGCGGACAAGAGACCCAGTACTTC
CDR3aa: CASSVAWTSGQETQYF

d_gene: TRBD1
j_gene: TRBJ1-1
len: 17
v_gene: TRBV27
abundance: NA
CDR3nt: TGTGCCAGCAGTTTACGCGGACAGGGCGGGAGTAAGGCTGAAGCTTTCTTT
CDR3aa: CASSLRGQGGSKAEAFF

d_gene: NA
j_gene: TRBJ1-2
len: 13
v_gene: TRBV2
abundance: once
CDR3nt: TGTGCCAGCATGGCGGAGGCTAACTATGGCTACACCTTC
CDR3aa: CASMAEANYGYTF